This T cell receptor (beta chain) is drawn from a study of OX40 agonist ivuxolimab in advanced cancers. Study-level information: Three patients, one with hepatocellular carcinoma and two with cutaneous melanoma, achieved partial responses.

Assay used: immunoSEQ multiplex PCR; TCRdb lists only in-frame clones, some missing. The repertoire has about 19,000 clones, roughly 70% of them found once; the top ten carry roughly 13%. Whole-study findings and limits: Low levels of normalized T-cell clonal expansion also appeared in some nonresponders.

On this clone: Its antigen is not identified.

This CDR3 is 17 amino acids long. Looked up from germline, CDR1 is PRHDT and CDR2 is FYEKMQ (reference sequence). V was clipped by 6 bases and J by 3 bases, with 24 bases between them. The TCR comes from an adult with an advanced solid tumor such as melanoma, head and neck, liver or kidney cancer. The material sequenced was CD4+ or CD8+ T cells sorted from blood, taken in a trial of the OX40 agonist ivuxolimab. The chain joins TRBV13 to TRBJ2-7; perhaps D is TRBD1 or TRBD2 (5 bases each). Written as DNA, the CDR3 is TGTGCCAGCAGTTCCACCGGGACCTCCGGCAACTACTACGAGCAGTACTTC. Its protein is CASSSTGTSGNYYEQYF.